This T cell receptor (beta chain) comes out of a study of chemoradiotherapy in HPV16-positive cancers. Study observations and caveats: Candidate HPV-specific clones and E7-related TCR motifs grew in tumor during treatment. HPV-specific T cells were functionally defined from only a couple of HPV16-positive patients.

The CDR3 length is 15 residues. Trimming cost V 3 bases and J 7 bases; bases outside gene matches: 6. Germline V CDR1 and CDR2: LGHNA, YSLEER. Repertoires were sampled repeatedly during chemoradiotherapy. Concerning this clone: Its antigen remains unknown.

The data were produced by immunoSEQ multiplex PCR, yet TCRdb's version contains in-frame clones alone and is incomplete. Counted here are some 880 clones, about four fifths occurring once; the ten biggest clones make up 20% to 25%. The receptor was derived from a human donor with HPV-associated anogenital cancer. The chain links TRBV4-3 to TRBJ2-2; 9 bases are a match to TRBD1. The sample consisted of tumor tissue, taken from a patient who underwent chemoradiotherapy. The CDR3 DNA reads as TGCGCCAGCAGCCACCTGACAGGGGGGGACGGGGAGCTGTTTTTT. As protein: CASSHLTGGDGELFF.